Below are 18 T cell receptor beta chains sequenced from a single sample in a study of CD8 T cells in Susac syndrome. After extraction with the RNeasy kit, about 0.45 to 1 ug of the RNA was reverse transcribed using random hexamers. MiXCR, applied by TCRdb to the immunoSEQ multiplex PCR reads, yields one record per CDR3 protein. The sample has approximately 53,000 distinct CDR3 sequences, roughly 93% seen once; the top ten hold 0.4% to 0.55%. Input material: CD8+ T cells from PBMCs. These receptor sequences come from a human donor with multiple sclerosis.

CDR3 residues: CAIQGTDTQYF. The CDR3 DNA follows: TGTGCCATCCAGGGGACAGATACGCAGTATTTT. The chain links TRBV2 to TRBJ2-3; a possible D gene is TRBD1 (6 bases). V shed 10 bases and J shed 3 bases, with 8 bases lying between them. Germline CDR1 and CDR2: SNHLY and FYNNEI. The CDR3 runs 11 residues. Full variable domain (missing parts from reference TRBV2 and TRBJ2-3): EPEVTQTPSHQVTQMGQEVILRCVPISNHLYFYWYRQILGQKVEFLVSFYNNEISEKSEIFDDQFSVERPDGSNFTLKIRSTKLEDSAMYFCAIQGTDTQYFGPGTRLTVL.

The chain joins TRBV27 to TRBJ1-2, with no clear D. The germline V gene has CDR1 MNHEY and CDR2 SMNVEV (reference sequence). V shed 3 bases and J shed 2 bases, with 7 bases lying between them. The CDR3 spans 13 residues. CDR3: CASSLSVNYGYTF. CDR3 coding DNA: TGTGCCAGCAGTTTGTCCGTAAACTATGGCTACACCTTC.

The gene calls are TRBV5-1 and TRBJ2-3; D gene ambiguous. V lost 0 bases and J 0 bases, leaving 17 bases between the germline ends. CDR3 length: 18 residues. The V gene's germline CDR1 is SGHRS and CDR2 YFSETQ. The CDR3 DNA sequence: TGCGCCAGCAGCTTGGCGAGTTTATTAGGAGTAAGCACAGATACGCAGTATTTT. Translating gives CASSLASLLGVSTDTQYF.

This sequence joins TRBV29-1 and TRBJ2-5, with D perhaps matching TRBD1 or TRBD2 (5 bases each). Deletions cut 4 bases from V and 5 bases from J, with 5 bases between. Germline loops: CDR1 SQVTM, CDR2 ANQGSEA. The CDR3 has 10 residues. DNA for the CDR3: TGCAGCGTTGGGGGGGAGACCCAGTACTTC. Its translation: CSVGGETQYF.

The chain links TRBV5-4 to TRBJ2-7; D gene ambiguous. The germline V gene encodes CDR1 SGHNT and CDR2 YYREEE (reference sequence). V lost 1 base, J lost 5 bases, and 7 bases lay in between. The CDR3 runs 12 residues. As DNA, the CDR3 is TGTGCCAGCAGCTTGATGGGTAACGAGCAGTACTTC. This translates into CASSLMGNEQYF.

The V call is TRBV5-6, the J call TRBJ2-7, with 9 bases lining up with TRBD2. V trimming: 2 bases; J trimming: 2 bases; junction bases outside the gene matches: 11. The CDR3 extends over 17 amino acids. Per germline, CDR1 SGHDT and CDR2 YYEEEE. CDR3 sequence (DNA): TGTGCCAGCAGCTTCATGACGCGACTAGCGGCCCCCTACGAGCAGTACTTC. It translates to CASSFMTRLAAPYEQYF.

This clonotype was seen a single time. The chain's CDR3 is CASSYYSGGGYTF. The CDR3 region has the DNA TGTGCCAGCAGTTACTACTCAGGGGGTGGCTACACCTTC. V is TRBV6-5 and J is TRBJ1-2, with 7 positions matching TRBD1. Germline CDR1 is MNHEY and CDR2 is SVGAGI. The V and J ends lost 1 base and 7 bases, in that order; junction bases with no gene match: 3. This CDR3 has 13 residues.

The rearrangement joins TRBV3-1 to TRBJ1-1, with 8 bases that match TRBD1. This CDR3 contains 14 residues. V trimming: 4 bases; J trimming: 6 bases; junction bases outside the gene matches: 7. Germline values: CDR1 LGHDT, CDR2 YNNKEL (reference sequence). CDR3 loop: CASSLDRANAEAFF. The CDR3 DNA reads as TGTGCCAGCAGCCTGGACAGGGCAAACGCTGAAGCTTTCTTT.

This clonotype was seen only once. This chain links TRBV5-4 with TRBJ1-2, with D uncertain. The length of the CDR3 is 11 residues. From germline, CDR1 is SGHNT and CDR2 YYREEE (reference sequence). The V and J ends lost 2 bases and 6 bases respectively, with 5 bases between them. DNA for the CDR3: TGTGCCAGCAGCTTCTTCGATGGCTACACCTTC. This translates into CASSFFDGYTF. Full variable domain (missing parts from reference TRBV5-4 and TRBJ1-2): ETGVTQSPTHLIKTRGQQVTLRCSSQSGHNTVSWYQQALGQGPQFIFQYYREEENGRGNFPPRFSGLQFPNYSSELNVNALELDDSALYLCASSFFDGYTFGSGTRLTVV.

The chain recombines TRBV2 with TRBJ2-1; tentatively, D is TRBD1 or TRBD2 (5 bases each). The CDR3 extends over 16 amino acids. Germline CDR1 is SNHLY and CDR2 is FYNNEI. Trimming removed 6 bases at V and 4 bases at J, with 19 bases between. The CDR3 is CASSSIGTVPYNEQFF. DNA of the CDR3: TGTGCCAGCAGCTCTATTGGGACGGTTCCATACAATGAGCAGTTCTTC.

V is TRBV19 and J is TRBJ1-5; possible D gene TRBD1, 5 bases. The CDR3 sequence is 15 residues long. The germline V and J ends were trimmed by 2 bases and 2 bases, with 10 bases remaining between them. CDR1 is LNHDA and CDR2 is SQIVND in the germline V gene (reference sequence). This chain's CDR3 is CASSITQGGNQPQHF. Written as DNA, the CDR3 is TGTGCCAGTAGTATAACCCAGGGCGGCAATCAGCCCCAGCATTTT.

This chain joins TRBV5-6 and TRBJ1-4; weak D call: TRBD1 (5 bases). The germline V and J ends were trimmed by 0 bases and 10 bases, with 13 bases remaining between them. Germline V lookup: CDR1 SGHDT, CDR2 YYEEEE. This CDR3 is built from 14 residues. The CDR3 sequence: CASSLAMGGGKLFF. The CDR3, as DNA: TGTGCCAGCAGCTTGGCCATGGGGGGAGGAAAACTGTTTTTT.

The chain employs TRBV7-9 and TRBJ2-7; D remains ambiguous. This CDR3 has 15 amino acids. The V gene lost 3 bases and the J gene lost 6 bases, with 18 bases spanning the gap. Germline CDR1 reads SEHNR; CDR2 reads FQNEAQ (reference sequence). Here the CDR3 DNA reads TGTGCCAGCAGCTTCGCGGCAGACTCTGCTGGCGAGCAGTACTTC. It is translated as CASSFAADSAGEQYF.

V and J are TRBV5-4 and TRBJ2-7, with D possibly being TRBD2 (5 bases). The ends were cut back, 2 bases at V and 5 bases at J, with 17 bases in the middle. The CDR3 covers 15 residues. In germline, CDR1 is SGHNT, CDR2 YYREEE (reference sequence). Written as DNA, the CDR3 is TGTGCCAGCAGCTTTGGACCCGTCGGAGGAGACGAGCAGTACTTC. Its protein is CASSFGPVGGDEQYF.

This chain connects TRBV27 to TRBJ2-1; D is perhaps TRBD1 (5 bases). The V gene's germline CDR1 is MNHEY and CDR2 SMNVEV (reference sequence). This CDR3 spans 12 amino acids. Trimming took off 2 bases at V and 8 bases at J, with 7 bases between the two ends. CDR3 coding DNA: TGTGCCAGCAGTTTAGGCAGGGATGAGCAGTTCTTC. Protein sequence: CASSLGRDEQFF.

This chain uses TRBV27 with TRBJ2-7; 9 bases agree with TRBD1. The trim removed 6 bases at V and 2 bases at J, leaving 8 bases unmatched. CDR1 MNHEY and CDR2 SMNVEV come from the germline V gene (reference sequence). The CDR3 length is 15 residues. The CDR3 nucleotides are TGTGCCAGCAGCGAAACCGGGACAGGGCCCTACGAGCAGTACTTC. Its protein is CASSETGTGPYEQYF.

V usage is TRBV7-3 and J usage is TRBJ2-1; 7 nucleotides align to TRBD2. Trimming took 3 bases from V and 2 from J; bases not matched to a gene: 10. The CDR3 runs 17 residues. Germline V lookup: CDR1 SGHTA, CDR2 FQGTGA. The CDR3 coding sequence is TGTGCCAGCAGCTTTTTGTCGGGGGGTCCACCCTACAATGAGCAGTTCTTC. It specifies CASSFLSGGPPYNEQFF.

This clonotype was detected only once. The chain has TRBV13 and TRBJ2-1, with TRBD1 identical over 10 bases. Germline V gene data show CDR1 as PRHDT and CDR2 as FYEKMQ (reference sequence). Trimming cost V 5 bases and J 7 bases; bases outside gene matches: 2. The CDR3 extends over 13 amino acids. CDR3 in DNA: TGTGCCAGCAGCACGGACAGGGGGAATGAGCAGTTCTTC. Translation gives CASSTDRGNEQFF.